The 30 T cell receptor beta chains presented below share a single source sample, sequenced in a study of T-cell reconstitution after alpha-beta-depleted transplantation in children. Preparing the TCRbeta library involved the use of unique molecular identifiers. MiXCR, applied by TCRdb to the PCR reads, yields one record per CDR3 protein. The sample carries 750,000 to 950,000 distinct CDR3 sequences, 15% to 20% recorded once. The sequences come from PBMCs, mostly from graft donor cells, collected 360 days after TCRalphabeta/CD19-depleted stem cell transplant. The receptors were sampled from a male patient between 10 and 17 years old who had a stem cell transplant for acute lymphoblastic leukemia, so the T cells may come from the graft donor.

The V gene is TRBV12-3 or TRBV12-4, the J gene TRBJ1-5, with D possibly matching TRBD1 (6 bases). The V end lost 3 bases, the J end lost 1 base, and 22 bases lay between the germline ends. This CDR3 has 19 amino acids. The chain's CDR3 is CASSLGDRGARGSNQPQHF. The CDR3 nucleotides are TGTGCCAGCAGTTTGGGGGACCGGGGGGCAAGAGGCAGCAATCAGCCCCAGCATTTT.

Ten or more counts support this clonotype. The rearrangement joins TRBV12-3 or TRBV12-4 to TRBJ2-7, with D unresolved. The V end lost 0 bases, the J end lost 2 bases, and 11 bases lay between the germline ends. The CDR3 is 15 amino acids. CDR3 protein: CASSLADTYPYEQYF. The DNA of the CDR3 is TGTGCCAGCAGTTTAGCCGACACCTATCCCTACGAGCAGTACTTC.

J is TRBJ2-1 and V is TRBV20-1, with a tentative D call TRBD2 (6 bases). Per the germline V gene, CDR1 is DFQATT and CDR2 is SNEGSKA (reference sequence). The CDR3 length is 18 residues. The germline V and J ends were trimmed by 0 bases and 6 bases, with 24 bases remaining between them. In nucleotides, the CDR3 is TGCAGTGCTAGAGATGGGGGTCCCCGGGAGCCCCTCCCCAATGAGCAGTTCTTC. Residues: CSARDGGPREPLPNEQFF.

This chain uses TRBV7-6 with TRBJ2-3; D call uncertain. V lost 5 bases and J lost 6, with 12 bases in between. Germline-derived CDR1 and CDR2 are SGHVS and FNYEAQ. The CDR3 consists of 13 residues. CDR3 in DNA: TGTGCCAGCAGCAGAGGTAGTTCCGATACGCAGTATTTT. It translates to CASSRGSSDTQYF.

The chain has TRBV4-2 and TRBJ2-3; D tentatively fits TRBD1 or TRBD2 (5 bases each). The CDR3 sequence is 16 residues long. V lost 0 bases and J 6 bases, leaving 16 bases between the germline ends. The V gene's germline CDR1 is LGHNA and CDR2 YNFKEQ. The CDR3 bases are TGTGCCAGCAGCCAAGAAGGGGACCCCCTGGGGGATACGCAGTATTTT. This gives the protein CASSQEGDPLGDTQYF.

The sample holds a few counts of this clonotype. The V and J genes are TRBV6-5 and TRBJ2-7; D may be TRBD1 (6 bases). The CDR3 loop spans 14 amino acids. Germline assignment: CDR1 MNHEY and CDR2 SVGAGI. The V and J ends lost 2 bases and 2 bases respectively, with 10 bases between them. The CDR3 protein is CASSYGGYPYEQYF. The DNA for the CDR3 is TGTGCCAGCAGTTACGGGGGCTACCCCTACGAGCAGTACTTC.

V is TRBV7-9 and J is TRBJ1-4; tentatively, D is TRBD1 (5 bases). The CDR3 contains 16 residues. Germline V gene data show CDR1 as SEHNR and CDR2 as FQNEAQ (reference sequence). The V gene lost 1 base and the J gene lost 0 bases, with 9 bases spanning the gap. CDR3 DNA sequence: TGTGCCAGCAGCTTAGGGGTGGGGCCAACTAATGAAAAACTGTTTTTT. Its protein product is CASSLGVGPTNEKLFF.

The chain uses TRBV6-1 and TRBJ2-3; D is possibly TRBD1 (5 bases). Germline lookup yields CDR1 MNHNS and CDR2 SASEGT. The V and J ends lost 1 base and 0 bases respectively, with 8 bases between them. The CDR3 sequence is 15 residues long. CDR3 sequence reads: CASSEGQFSTDTQYF. The CDR3 DNA reads TGTGCCAGCAGTGAAGGACAGTTTAGCACAGATACGCAGTATTTT.

As concerns this clonotype: Germline is not matched at one junction end, which may reflect a read error. This sequence joins TRBV12-3 or TRBV12-4 and TRBJ1-1; D gene uncertain. CDR3 length equals 12 residues. The CDR3 DNA is TGTGCCAGCAGCCATGACACCCGGTTTGAGAGGTTT. Translating it yields CASSHDTRFERF.

The CDR3 bases are TGCGCCAGCAGCTTGGATCTGGGGCGGAACACTGAAGCTTTCTTT. Its translation is CASSLDLGRNTEAFF. The chain recombines TRBV5-1 with TRBJ1-1; TRBD1 might be the D (5 bases). Germline CDR1 reads SGHRS; CDR2 reads YFSETQ. This CDR3 spans 15 amino acids. V was shortened by 0 bases and J by 1 base, with 10 bases between the two germline ends.

The rearrangement joins TRBV7-2 to TRBJ2-7, with 10 bases that match TRBD1. This CDR3 contains 15 residues. Germline CDR1 and CDR2: SGHTA and FQGNSA. V shed 1 base, J shed 6 bases, and the junction held 6 bases outside the gene matches. The CDR3 nucleotides read TGTGCCAGCAGCTTAGTAGGGACAGGGGCCTCCGAGCAGTACTTC. Encoded protein: CASSLVGTGASEQYF.

V gene TRBV4-1 combines with J gene TRBJ2-4, with 8 bases lining up with TRBD1. The CDR3 covers 17 residues. Looked up from germline, CDR1 is MGHRA and CDR2 is YSYEKL. V trimming: 1 base; J trimming: 8 bases; junction bases outside the gene matches: 13. The DNA of the CDR3 is TGCGCCAGCAGCCAAGGTCTAGCCAGGGGGCTACGTGACATTCAGTACTTC. Protein sequence: CASSQGLARGLRDIQYF.

This clonotype turned up a few times. CDR3 sequence (DNA): TGTGCCAGCAGCTTCCGGGACAACTATAATTCACCCCTCCACTTT. Protein product: CASSFRDNYNSPLHF. The rearrangement links TRBV5-5 to TRBJ1-6; TRBD1 might be the D (6 bases). The CDR3 loop spans 15 amino acids. Per germline, CDR1 SGHKS and CDR2 YYEKEE (reference sequence). V was trimmed by 2 bases and J by 3 bases, leaving 9 bases between them.

This clonotype was observed many times. The chain has TRBV24-1 and TRBJ2-1, with D tentatively TRBD2 (5 bases). The V gene lost 5 bases and the J gene lost 6 bases, with 10 bases spanning the gap. Germline values: CDR1 KGHDR, CDR2 SFDVKD. The CDR3 loop spans 13 amino acids. CDR3 in DNA: TGTGCCACCAGTGCCGGGGTTATCAATGAGCAGTTCTTC. Translated, it gives CATSAGVINEQFF.

In the case of this clonotype: Given a much more abundant clone one base away, this may be a read error. The CDR3 region is CARSTTTSTDTQYF. The DNA of the CDR3 is TGTGCCAGAAGTACGACGACTAGCACAGATACGCAGTATTTT. The rearrangement links TRBV27 to TRBJ2-3; no definite D call. Trimming cost V 9 bases and J 0 bases, with 13 bases left between them. The CDR3 length is 14 residues. Per germline, CDR1 MNHEY and CDR2 SMNVEV (reference sequence).

This clonotype has a handful of counts. CDR3 sequence: CSARWTASNQPQHF. DNA for the CDR3: TGCAGTGCTAGATGGACAGCTAGCAATCAGCCCCAGCATTTT. The chain combines TRBV20-1 with TRBJ1-5; possible D gene TRBD1, 6 bases. CDR3 length: 14 residues. V lost 2 bases to trimming and J lost 0 bases, with 8 bases between them. Germline V gene lookup returns CDR1 DFQATT and CDR2 SNEGSKA (reference sequence).

The V and J genes are TRBV20-1 and TRBJ1-1; maybe TRBD1 (5 bases). The CDR3 contains 11 residues. Germline V gene data show CDR1 as DFQATT and CDR2 as SNEGSKA (reference sequence). V lost 8 bases, J lost 4 bases, and 11 bases lay in between. Written as DNA, the CDR3 is TGCAGTACACCCAGGGCCACTGAAGCTTTCTTT. This gives the protein CSTPRATEAFF.

This clonotype showed up just a few times. V is TRBV29-1 and J is TRBJ1-3, with 7 bases lining up with TRBD1. The CDR3 consists of 14 residues. From germline, CDR1 is SQVTM and CDR2 ANQGSEA. V lost 6 bases and J lost 0; bases outside the gene matches: 5. CDR3 region: CSVWDSFSGNTIYF. The CDR3 DNA sequence: TGCAGCGTCTGGGACAGTTTCTCTGGAAACACCATATATTTT. The complete variable domain, with remaining parts taken from reference TRBV29-1 and TRBJ1-3, reads SAVISQKPSRDICQRGTSLTIQCQVDSQVTMMFWYRQQPGQSLTLIATANQGSEATYESGFVIDKFPISRPNLTFSTLTVSNMSPEDSSIYLCSVWDSFSGNTIYFGEGSWLTVV.

J is TRBJ1-1 and V is TRBV4-1; no firm D call. The CDR3 sequence is 14 residues long. The germline V gene encodes CDR1 MGHRA and CDR2 YSYEKL. V was cut by 6 bases and J by 1 base, with 12 bases left in between. The CDR3 coding sequence is TGCGCCAGCAGTGGATTAGGAGGGAACACTGAAGCTTTCTTT. Amino acids: CASSGLGGNTEAFF.

The gene calls are TRBV6-2 or TRBV6-3 and TRBJ2-1; unclear D gene. The CDR3 contains 15 residues. Germline-derived CDR1 and CDR2 are MNHEY and SVGEGT. Deletions cut 7 bases from V and 7 bases from J, with 20 bases between. For the CDR3, the DNA is TGTGCCAGCACCTACGCCCAGAAGTTAAGGAATGAGCAGTTCTTC. It codes for CASTYAQKLRNEQFF.

J is TRBJ2-7 and V is TRBV9; 7 bases fit TRBD2. CDR3 length: 14 amino acids. CDR1 and CDR2 (germline): SGDLS, YYNGEE. The trim removed 4 bases at V and 2 bases at J, leaving 6 bases unmatched. The CDR3 DNA follows: TGTGCCAGCAGCATCGGACTAGGTGCCTACGAGCAGTACTTC. This translates into CASSIGLGAYEQYF.

The table lists this clonotype with a few counts. This chain uses TRBV3-1 with TRBJ2-1, with D uncertain. Trimming took off 1 base at V and 10 bases at J, with 5 bases between the two ends. Germline V gene sequence: CDR1 LGHDT, CDR2 YNNKEL (reference sequence). This CDR3 is 11 amino acids long. The CDR3 loop is CASSQAPEQFF. DNA for the CDR3: TGTGCCAGCAGCCAAGCACCCGAGCAGTTCTTC.

The sample holds a few counts of this clonotype. The chain links TRBV5-1 to TRBJ2-5; unclear D gene. CDR1 and CDR2 from the germline V gene are SGHRS and YFSETQ. V lost 1 base and J lost 7, with 14 bases in between. The length of the CDR3 is 14 residues. CDR3 amino acids: CASSLRQQIATQYF. The CDR3, as DNA: TGCGCCAGCAGCTTGAGGCAACAGATCGCGACCCAGTACTTC.

The genes are TRBV27 and TRBJ2-3; 8 nucleotides line up with TRBD1. V lost 3 bases, J lost 6 bases, and 11 bases stayed unmatched. The CDR3 sequence is 16 residues long. Germline V gives CDR1 MNHEY, CDR2 SMNVEV (reference sequence). The CDR3 sequence: CASSFSWTGSVDTQYF. CDR3 in DNA: TGTGCCAGCAGTTTTTCTTGGACAGGGAGTGTCGATACGCAGTATTTT.

This rearrangement joins TRBV6-5 to TRBJ1-1; D is unclear. The germline V and J ends were trimmed by 0 bases and 1 base, with 9 bases remaining between them. Germline loops: CDR1 MNHEY, CDR2 SVGAGI. The CDR3 spans 15 residues. CDR3 protein: CASSYSRHRNTEAFF. The DNA for the CDR3 is TGTGCCAGCAGTTACTCAAGACATAGGAACACTGAAGCTTTCTTT.

This clonotype has only a few counts. V and J are TRBV3-1 and TRBJ2-7; D is tentatively TRBD1 or TRBD2 (5 bases each). Trimming took 1 base from V and 8 from J, leaving 15 bases between them. Germline CDR1 is LGHDT and CDR2 is YNNKEL (reference sequence). This CDR3 has 14 residues. As DNA, the CDR3 is TGTGCCAGCAGCCAAGGATTCCGGGGCGCTAAGCAGTACTTC. Translating gives CASSQGFRGAKQYF.

This clonotype was picked up a small number of times. V usage is TRBV12-3 or TRBV12-4 and J usage is TRBJ2-1; 7 positions match TRBD2. CDR3 size: 13 residues. J gave up 7 bases and V 4 bases, and 4 bases lay outside the gene matches. CDR3 protein: CASSSRLANEQFF. CDR3 bases: TGTGCCAGCAGTTCCCGACTAGCTAATGAGCAGTTCTTC.

The chain has TRBV11-2 and TRBJ2-3, with TRBD2 matching 7 bases. The V gene's germline CDR1 is SGHAT and CDR2 FQNNGV. CDR3 length: 17 amino acids. Trimming at V came to 4 bases and at J to 6 bases, leaving 16 bases not matched to a gene. The CDR3 here is CASSSTLGAGASDTQYF. As DNA, the CDR3 is TGTGCCAGCAGCTCGACCCTCGGGGCGGGAGCTTCGGATACGCAGTATTTT.

V is TRBV7-9 and J is TRBJ2-2; TRBD2 is a possible D gene (6 bases). The CDR3 length is 16 residues. V lost 2 bases to trimming and J lost 3 bases, with 13 bases between them. Per germline, CDR1 SEHNR and CDR2 FQNEAQ (reference sequence). In DNA form, the CDR3 reads TGTGCCAGCAGCTTACCCGGACTACACGACACCGGGGAGCTGTTTTTT. Translating it yields CASSLPGLHDTGELFF.

The chain uses TRBV7-7 and TRBJ2-7; 8 bases are shared with TRBD1. This CDR3 region has 16 residues. The junction had 10 bases not matched to a gene; V was cut back by 2 bases and J by 4 bases. Per the germline V gene, CDR1 is SSHAT and CDR2 is FNYEAQ (reference sequence). CDR3 region: CASSLSSQGALYEQYF. DNA for the CDR3: TGTGCCAGCAGCTTAAGTTCCCAGGGGGCGCTTTACGAGCAGTACTTC.